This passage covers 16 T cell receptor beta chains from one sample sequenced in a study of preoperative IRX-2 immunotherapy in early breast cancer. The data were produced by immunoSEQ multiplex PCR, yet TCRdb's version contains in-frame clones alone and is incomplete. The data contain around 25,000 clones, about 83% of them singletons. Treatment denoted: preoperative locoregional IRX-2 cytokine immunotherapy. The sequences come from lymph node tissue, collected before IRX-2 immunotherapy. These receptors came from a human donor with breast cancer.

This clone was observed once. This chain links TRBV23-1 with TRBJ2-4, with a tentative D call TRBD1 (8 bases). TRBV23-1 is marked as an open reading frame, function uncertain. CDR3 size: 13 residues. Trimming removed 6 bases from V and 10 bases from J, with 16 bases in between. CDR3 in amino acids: CASSVGQGGIQYF. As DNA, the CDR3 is TGCGCCAGCAGCGTTGGACAGGGAGGGATTCAGTACTTC.

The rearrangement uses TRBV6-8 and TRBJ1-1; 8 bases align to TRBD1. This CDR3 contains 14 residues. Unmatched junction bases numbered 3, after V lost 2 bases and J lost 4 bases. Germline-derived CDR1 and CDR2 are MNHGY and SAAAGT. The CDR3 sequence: CASSYQGAPTEAFF. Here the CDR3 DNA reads TGTGCCAGCAGTTACCAGGGGGCGCCCACTGAAGCTTTCTTT.

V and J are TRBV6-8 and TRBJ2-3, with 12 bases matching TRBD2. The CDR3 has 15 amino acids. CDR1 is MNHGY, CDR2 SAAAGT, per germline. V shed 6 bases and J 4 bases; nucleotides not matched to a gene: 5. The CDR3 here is CASRPSGGAADTQYF. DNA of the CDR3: TGTGCCAGCAGACCTAGCGGGGGGGCAGCAGATACGCAGTATTTT.

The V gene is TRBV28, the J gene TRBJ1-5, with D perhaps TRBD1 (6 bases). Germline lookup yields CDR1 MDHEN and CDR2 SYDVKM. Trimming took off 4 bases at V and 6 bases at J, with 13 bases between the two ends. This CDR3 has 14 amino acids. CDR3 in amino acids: CASSWGTGIQPQHF. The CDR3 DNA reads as TGTGCCAGCAGTTGGGGTACAGGGATTCAGCCCCAGCATTTT. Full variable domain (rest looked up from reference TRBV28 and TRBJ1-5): DVKVTQSSRYLVKRTGEKVFLECVQDMDHENMFWYRQDPGLGLRLIYFSYDVKMKEKGDIPEGYSVSREKKERFSLILESASTNQTSMYLCASSWGTGIQPQHFGDGTRLSIL.

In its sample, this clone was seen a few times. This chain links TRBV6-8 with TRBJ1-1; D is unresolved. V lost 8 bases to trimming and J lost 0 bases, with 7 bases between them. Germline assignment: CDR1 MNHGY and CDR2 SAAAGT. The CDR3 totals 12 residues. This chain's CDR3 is CASGSMNTEAFF. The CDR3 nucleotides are TGTGCCAGCGGCAGTATGAACACTGAAGCTTTCTTT.

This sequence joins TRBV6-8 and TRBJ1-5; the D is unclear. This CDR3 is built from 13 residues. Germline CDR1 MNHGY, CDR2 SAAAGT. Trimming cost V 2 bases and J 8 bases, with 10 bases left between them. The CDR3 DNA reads TGTGCCAGCAGTTACGAAGCCCTGAAGCCCCAGCATTTT. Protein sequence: CASSYEALKPQHF.

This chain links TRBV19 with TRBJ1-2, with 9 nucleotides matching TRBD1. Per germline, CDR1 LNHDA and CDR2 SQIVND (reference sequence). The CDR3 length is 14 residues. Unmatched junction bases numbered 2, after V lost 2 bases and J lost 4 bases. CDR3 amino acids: CASSISTGGYGYTF. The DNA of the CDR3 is TGTGCCAGTAGTATATCGACAGGGGGCTATGGCTACACCTTC.

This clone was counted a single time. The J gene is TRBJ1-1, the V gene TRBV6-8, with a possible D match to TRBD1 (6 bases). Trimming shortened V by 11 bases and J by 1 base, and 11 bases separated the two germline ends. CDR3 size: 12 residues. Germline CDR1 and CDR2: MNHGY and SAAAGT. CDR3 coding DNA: TGTGCCGGATCGACAGGGAACACTGAAGCTTTCTTT. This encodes CAGSTGNTEAFF.

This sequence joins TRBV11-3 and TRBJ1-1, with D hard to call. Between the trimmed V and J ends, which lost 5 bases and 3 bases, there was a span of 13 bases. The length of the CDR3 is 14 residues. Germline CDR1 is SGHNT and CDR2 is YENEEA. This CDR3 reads CASSLSPGDTEAFF. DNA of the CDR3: TGTGCCAGCAGCCTCAGCCCCGGAGACACTGAAGCTTTCTTT.

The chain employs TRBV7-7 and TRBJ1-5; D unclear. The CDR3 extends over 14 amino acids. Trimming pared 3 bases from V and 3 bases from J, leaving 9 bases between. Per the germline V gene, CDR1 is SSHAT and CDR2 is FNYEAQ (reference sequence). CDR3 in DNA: TGTGCCAGCAGCTTTGGGGTGACCAATCAGCCCCAGCATTTT. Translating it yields CASSFGVTNQPQHF.

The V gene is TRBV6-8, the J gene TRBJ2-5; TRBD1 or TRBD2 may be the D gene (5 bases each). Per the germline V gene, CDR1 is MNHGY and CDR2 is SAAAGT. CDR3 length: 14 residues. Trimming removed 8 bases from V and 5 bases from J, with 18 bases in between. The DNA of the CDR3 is TGTGCCAGCTTTCCGGGACGGCGAGGTGAGACCCAGTACTTC. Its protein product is CASFPGRRGETQYF.

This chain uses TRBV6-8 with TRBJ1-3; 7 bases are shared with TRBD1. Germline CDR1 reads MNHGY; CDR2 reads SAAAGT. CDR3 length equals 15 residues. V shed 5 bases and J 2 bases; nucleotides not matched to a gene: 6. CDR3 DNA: TGTGCCAGCAGTCGAGACAGGGATACTGGAAACACCATATATTTT. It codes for CASSRDRDTGNTIYF.

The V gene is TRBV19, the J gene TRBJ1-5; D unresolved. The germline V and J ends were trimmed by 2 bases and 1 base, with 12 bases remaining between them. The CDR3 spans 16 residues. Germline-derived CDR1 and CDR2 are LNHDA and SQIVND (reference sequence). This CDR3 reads CASSIILQTSNQPQHF. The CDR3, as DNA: TGTGCCAGTAGTATAATTTTACAGACCAGCAATCAGCCCCAGCATTTT. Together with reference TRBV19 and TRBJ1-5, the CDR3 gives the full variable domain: DGGITQSPKYLFRKEGQNVTLSCEQNLNHDAMYWYRQDPGQGLRLIYYSQIVNDFQKGDIAEGYSVSREKKESFPLTVTSAQKNPTAFYLCASSIILQTSNQPQHFGDGTRLSIL.

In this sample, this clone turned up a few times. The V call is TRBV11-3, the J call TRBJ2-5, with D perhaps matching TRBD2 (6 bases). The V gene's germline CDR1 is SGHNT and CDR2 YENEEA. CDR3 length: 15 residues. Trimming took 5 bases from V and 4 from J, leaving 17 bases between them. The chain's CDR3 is CASSRLSGEGETQYF. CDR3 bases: TGTGCCAGCAGCCGCCTTTCGGGGGAAGGAGAGACCCAGTACTTC.

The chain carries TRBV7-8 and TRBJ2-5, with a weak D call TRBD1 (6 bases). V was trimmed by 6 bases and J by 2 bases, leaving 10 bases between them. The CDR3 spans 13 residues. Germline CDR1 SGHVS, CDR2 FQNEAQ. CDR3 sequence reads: CASRRTAQETQYF. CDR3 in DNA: TGTGCCAGCAGACGGACAGCGCAAGAGACCCAGTACTTC.

The CDR3 coding sequence is TGTGCCAGCAGCTTGAGAGCGGGGGAAAACAATGAGCAGTTCTTC. It yields the protein CASSLRAGENNEQFF. The V and J genes are TRBV11-3 and TRBJ2-1; TRBD2 matches 8 bases. The CDR3 runs to 15 residues. Per germline, CDR1 SGHNT and CDR2 YENEEA. The V gene end was trimmed by 3 bases and the J gene end by 5 bases; junction bases not matched to a gene: 6.